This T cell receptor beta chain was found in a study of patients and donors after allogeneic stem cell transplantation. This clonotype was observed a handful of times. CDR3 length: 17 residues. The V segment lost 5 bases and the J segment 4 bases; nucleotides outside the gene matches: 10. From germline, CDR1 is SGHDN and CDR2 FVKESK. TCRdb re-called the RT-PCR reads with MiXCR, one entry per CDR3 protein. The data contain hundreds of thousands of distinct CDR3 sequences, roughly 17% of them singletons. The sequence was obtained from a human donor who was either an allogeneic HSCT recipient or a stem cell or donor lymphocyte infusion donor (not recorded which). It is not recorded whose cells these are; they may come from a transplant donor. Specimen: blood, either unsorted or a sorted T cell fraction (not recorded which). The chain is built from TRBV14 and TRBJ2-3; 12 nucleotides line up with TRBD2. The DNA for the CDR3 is TGTGCCAGCAGCGCCCTTTGGACTAGCGGGATCCCAGATACGCAGTATTTT. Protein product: CASSALWTSGIPDTQYF.